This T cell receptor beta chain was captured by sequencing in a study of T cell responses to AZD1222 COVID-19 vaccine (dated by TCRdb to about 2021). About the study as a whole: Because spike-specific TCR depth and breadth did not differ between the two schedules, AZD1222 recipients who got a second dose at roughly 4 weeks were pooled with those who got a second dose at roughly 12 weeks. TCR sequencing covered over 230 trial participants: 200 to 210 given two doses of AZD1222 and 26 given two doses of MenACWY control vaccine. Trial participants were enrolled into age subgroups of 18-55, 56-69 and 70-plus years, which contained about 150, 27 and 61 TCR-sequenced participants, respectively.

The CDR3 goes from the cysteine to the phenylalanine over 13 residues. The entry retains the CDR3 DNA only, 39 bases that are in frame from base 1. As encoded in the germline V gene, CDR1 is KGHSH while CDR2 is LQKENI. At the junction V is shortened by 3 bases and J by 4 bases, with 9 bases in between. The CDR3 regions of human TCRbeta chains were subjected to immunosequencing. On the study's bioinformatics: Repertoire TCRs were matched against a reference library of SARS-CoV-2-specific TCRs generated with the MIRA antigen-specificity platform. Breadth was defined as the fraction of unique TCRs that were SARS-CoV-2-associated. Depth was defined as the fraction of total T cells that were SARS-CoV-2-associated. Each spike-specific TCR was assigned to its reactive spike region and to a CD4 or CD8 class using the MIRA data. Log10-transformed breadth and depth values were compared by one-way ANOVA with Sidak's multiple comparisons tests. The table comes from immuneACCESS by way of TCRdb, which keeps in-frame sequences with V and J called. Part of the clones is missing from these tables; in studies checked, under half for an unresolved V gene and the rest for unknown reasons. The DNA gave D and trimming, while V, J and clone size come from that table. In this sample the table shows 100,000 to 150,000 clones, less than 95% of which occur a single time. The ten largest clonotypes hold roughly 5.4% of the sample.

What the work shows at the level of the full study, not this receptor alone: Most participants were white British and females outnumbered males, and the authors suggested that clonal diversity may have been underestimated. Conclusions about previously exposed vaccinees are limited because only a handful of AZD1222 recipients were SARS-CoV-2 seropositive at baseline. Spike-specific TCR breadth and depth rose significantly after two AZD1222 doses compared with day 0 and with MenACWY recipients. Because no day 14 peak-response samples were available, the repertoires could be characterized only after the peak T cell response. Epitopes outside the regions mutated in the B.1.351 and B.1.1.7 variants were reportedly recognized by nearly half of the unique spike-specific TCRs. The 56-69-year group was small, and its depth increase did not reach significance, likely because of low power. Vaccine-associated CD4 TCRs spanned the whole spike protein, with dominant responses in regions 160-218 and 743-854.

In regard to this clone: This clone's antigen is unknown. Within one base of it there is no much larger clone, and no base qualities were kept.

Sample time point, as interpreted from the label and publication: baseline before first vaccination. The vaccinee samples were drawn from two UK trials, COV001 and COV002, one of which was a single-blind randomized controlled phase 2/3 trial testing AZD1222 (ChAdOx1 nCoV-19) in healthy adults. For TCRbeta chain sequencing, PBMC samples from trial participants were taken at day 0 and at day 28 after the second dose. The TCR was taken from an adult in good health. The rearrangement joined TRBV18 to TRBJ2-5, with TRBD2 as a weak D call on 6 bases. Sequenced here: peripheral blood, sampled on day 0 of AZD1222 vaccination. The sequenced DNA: TGTGCCAGCTCACCGGGACTGGTAGAGACCCAGTACTTC. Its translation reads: CASSPGLVETQYF.